The present T cell receptor beta chain was sequenced within a study of radiotherapy plus CTLA-4 blockade in lung cancer. This clone is a singleton in its sample. What it binds is unknown. Study results and caveats: The study found tumor-derived TCR clones expanded in blood after radiotherapy plus ipilimumab.

Profiling relied on immunoSEQ multiplex PCR, and the TCRdb table lists in-frame clones only, not all of them. The repertoire holds more than 50,000 clones, with approximately 79% as singletons. It was focal radiation plus CTLA-4 blockade with ipilimumab that patients with chemo-refractory metastatic non-small-cell lung cancer received. The sequences come from peripheral blood, collected from a patient treated with radiotherapy plus ipilimumab. The clonotype was recovered from a human donor with non-small cell lung cancer who had a complete response to radiotherapy plus ipilimumab.

The DNA of the CDR3 is TGTGCCAGCAGCAGCGGACTAGCAGATGAGCAGTTCTTC. This gives the protein CASSSGLADEQFF. The chain uses TRBV11-2 and TRBJ2-1, with 8 nucleotides matching TRBD2. Germline V gene lookup returns CDR1 SGHAT and CDR2 FQNNGV. This CDR3 has 13 residues. V was pared by 5 bases and J by 8 bases, with 5 bases of the junction left unmatched.